The source of this TCR beta chain is a study of cytomegalovirus exposure and HLA in healthy donors. 60 Vbeta and 13 Jbeta primers were used in PCR. The repertoire was sequenced with immunoSEQ multiplex PCR; TCRdb's copy has only in-frame clones and lacks some. This sample contains about 130,000 clones. This clonotype was sampled from a man between 40 and 49 years old in good health and CMV-seronegative. Sequences were obtained from PBMCs.

This CDR3 reads CASSSSGRLYLGEQYF. The CDR3 region has the DNA TGTGCCAGCAGTTCTAGCGGGAGGTTATATTTAGGCGAGCAGTACTTC. J is TRBJ2-7 and V is TRBV28; TRBD2 agrees at 11 bases. The germline V gene encodes CDR1 MDHEN and CDR2 SYDVKM. The CDR3 loop spans 16 amino acids. V dropped 4 bases and J dropped 6; count of bases not matched to a gene: 11. The entire variable domain, with the rest obtained from reference TRBV28 and TRBJ2-7, is as follows: DVKVTQSSRYLVKRTGEKVFLECVQDMDHENMFWYRQDPGLGLRLIYFSYDVKMKEKGDIPEGYSVSREKKERFSLILESASTNQTSMYLCASSSSGRLYLGEQYFGPGTRLTVT.